The clone carrying this T cell receptor beta chain was recorded only once. The data were obtained in a study of blood T cell repertoires in COVID-19. The wider study: Some COVID-19 samples were acute and others convalescent; all came from the United States, Italy and Spain.

In the source study's methods: Amplifying reference gene primers gave estimates of nucleated cell counts. Using immunoSEQ multiplex PCR, the repertoire was profiled, and TCRdb retains in-frame clones only, with some absent. V and J calls and clone size come straight from that table; D and trimming were deduced from the DNA. The sample consists of roughly 150,000 clones, around four fifths of them appearing once. Individuals aged roughly 18 to 95 years were recruited from around 22 US areas. Participants in the exposed group had met a COVID-19 case in the 2 weeks before joining the study. The germline gives CDR1 LNHDA, CDR2 SQIVND (reference sequence). Deletions cut 10 bases from V and 5 bases from J, with 18 bases between. This CDR3 has 13 residues.

J is TRBJ2-7 and V is TRBV19, with a weak D call TRBD1 (6 bases). The sample taken for sequencing was PBMCs or T cells enriched from blood (not recorded which). The receptor was isolated from a man aged 65-85 years who had been exposed to COVID-19. For the CDR3, the DNA is TGTGCCACGGGACACCGAACGCCCCACGAGCAGTACTTC. It codes for CATGHRTPHEQYF.